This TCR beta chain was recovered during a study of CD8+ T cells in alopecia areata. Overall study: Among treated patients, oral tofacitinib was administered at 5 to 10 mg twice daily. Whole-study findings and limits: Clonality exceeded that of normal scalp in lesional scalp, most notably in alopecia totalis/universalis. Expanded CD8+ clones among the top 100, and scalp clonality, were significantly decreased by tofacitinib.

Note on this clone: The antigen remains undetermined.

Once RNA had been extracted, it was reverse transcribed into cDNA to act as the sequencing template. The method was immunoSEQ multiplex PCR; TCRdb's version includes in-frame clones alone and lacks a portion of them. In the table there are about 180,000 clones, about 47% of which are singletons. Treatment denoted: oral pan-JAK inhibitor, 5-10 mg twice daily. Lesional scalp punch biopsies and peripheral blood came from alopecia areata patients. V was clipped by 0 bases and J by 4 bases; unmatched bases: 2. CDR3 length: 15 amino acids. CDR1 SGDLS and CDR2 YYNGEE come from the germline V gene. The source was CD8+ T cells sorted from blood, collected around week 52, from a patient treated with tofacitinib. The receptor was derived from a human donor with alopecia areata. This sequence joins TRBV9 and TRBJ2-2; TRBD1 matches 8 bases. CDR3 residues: CASSVETGATGELFF. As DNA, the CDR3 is TGTGCCAGCAGCGTAGAGACAGGGGCCACCGGGGAGCTGTTTTTT.